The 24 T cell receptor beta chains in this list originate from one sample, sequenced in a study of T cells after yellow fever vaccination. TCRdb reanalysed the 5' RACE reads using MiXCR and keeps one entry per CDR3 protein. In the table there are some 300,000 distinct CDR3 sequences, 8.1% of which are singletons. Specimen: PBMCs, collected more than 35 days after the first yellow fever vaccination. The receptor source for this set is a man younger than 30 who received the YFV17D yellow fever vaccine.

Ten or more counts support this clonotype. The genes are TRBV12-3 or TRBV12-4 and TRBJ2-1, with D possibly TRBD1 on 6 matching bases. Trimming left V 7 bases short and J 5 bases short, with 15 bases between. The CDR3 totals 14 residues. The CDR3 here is CASTLQGFNNEQFF. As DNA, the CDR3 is TGTGCCAGCACCCTACAGGGATTCAACAATGAGCAGTTCTTC.

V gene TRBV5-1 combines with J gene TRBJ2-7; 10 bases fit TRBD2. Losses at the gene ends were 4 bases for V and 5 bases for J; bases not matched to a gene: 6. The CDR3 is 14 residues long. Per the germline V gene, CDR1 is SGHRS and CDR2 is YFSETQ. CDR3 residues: CASSPASGRDEQYV. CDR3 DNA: TGCGCCAGCAGCCCGGCGAGCGGGAGGGACGAGCAGTACGTC.

The CDR3 protein is CATSEPGTGAPNGYTF. CDR3 in DNA: TGTGCCACCAGTGAACCCGGGACAGGGGCCCCCAATGGCTACACCTTC. The chain joins TRBV24-1 to TRBJ1-2, with 10 bases lining up with TRBD1. V gave up 4 bases and J gave up 6 bases; unmatched junction bases: 10. CDR1 KGHDR and CDR2 SFDVKD come from the germline V gene. CDR3 length: 16 residues.

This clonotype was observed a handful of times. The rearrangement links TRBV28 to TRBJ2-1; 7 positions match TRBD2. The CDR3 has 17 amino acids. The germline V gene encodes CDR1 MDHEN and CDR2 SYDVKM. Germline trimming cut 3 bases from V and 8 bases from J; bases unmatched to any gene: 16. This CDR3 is CASSLGTGTTLKYEQFF. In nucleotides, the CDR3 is TGTGCCAGCAGTTTGGGGACCGGGACTACTCTCAAATATGAGCAGTTCTTC.

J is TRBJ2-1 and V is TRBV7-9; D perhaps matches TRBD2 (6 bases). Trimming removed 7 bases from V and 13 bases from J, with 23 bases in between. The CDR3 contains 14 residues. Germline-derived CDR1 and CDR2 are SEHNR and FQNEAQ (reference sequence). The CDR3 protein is CASTYRGSEGRQFF. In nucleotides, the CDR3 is TGTGCCAGCACCTATCGGGGGAGCGAGGGTCGTCAGTTCTTC.

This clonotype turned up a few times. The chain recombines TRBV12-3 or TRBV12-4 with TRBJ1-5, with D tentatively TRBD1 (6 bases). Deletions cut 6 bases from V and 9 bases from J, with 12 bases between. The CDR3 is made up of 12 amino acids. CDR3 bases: TGTGCCAGCAGCCTGGACAGAGGGCCCCAGCATTTT. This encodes CASSLDRGPQHF.

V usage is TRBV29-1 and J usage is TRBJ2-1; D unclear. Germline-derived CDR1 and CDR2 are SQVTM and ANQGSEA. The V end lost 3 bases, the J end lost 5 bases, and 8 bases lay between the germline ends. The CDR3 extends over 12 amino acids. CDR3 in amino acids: CSVEGLNNEQFF. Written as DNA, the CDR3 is TGCAGCGTTGAGGGATTAAACAATGAGCAGTTCTTC.

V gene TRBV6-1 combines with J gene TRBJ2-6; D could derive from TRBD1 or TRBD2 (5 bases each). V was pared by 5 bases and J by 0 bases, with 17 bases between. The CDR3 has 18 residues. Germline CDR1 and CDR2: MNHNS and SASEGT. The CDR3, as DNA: TGTGCCAGCAGTCCTAACGGGGCGTCTTACTCTGGGGCCAACGTCCTGACTTTC. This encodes CASSPNGASYSGANVLTF.

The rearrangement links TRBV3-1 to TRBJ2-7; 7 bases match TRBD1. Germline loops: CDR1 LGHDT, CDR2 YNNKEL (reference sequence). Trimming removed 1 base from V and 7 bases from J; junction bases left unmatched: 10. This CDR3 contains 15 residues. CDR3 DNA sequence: TGTGCCAGCAGCCAAGGTGTTGTAGGGGGCGAAGAGCAGTACTTC. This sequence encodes CASSQGVVGGEEQYF.

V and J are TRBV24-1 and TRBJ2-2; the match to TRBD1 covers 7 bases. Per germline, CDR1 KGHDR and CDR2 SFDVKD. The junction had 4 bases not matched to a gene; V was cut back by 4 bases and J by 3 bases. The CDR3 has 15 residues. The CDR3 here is CATSDPTGYTGELFF. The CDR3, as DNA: TGTGCCACCAGTGACCCGACAGGGTACACCGGGGAGCTGTTTTTT.

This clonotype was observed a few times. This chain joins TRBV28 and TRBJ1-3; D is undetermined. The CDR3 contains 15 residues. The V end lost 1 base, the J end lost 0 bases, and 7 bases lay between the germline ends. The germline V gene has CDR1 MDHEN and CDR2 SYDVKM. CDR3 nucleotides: TGTGCCAGCAGTTTATCCCCGGTCTCTGGAAACACCATATATTTT. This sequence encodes CASSLSPVSGNTIYF.

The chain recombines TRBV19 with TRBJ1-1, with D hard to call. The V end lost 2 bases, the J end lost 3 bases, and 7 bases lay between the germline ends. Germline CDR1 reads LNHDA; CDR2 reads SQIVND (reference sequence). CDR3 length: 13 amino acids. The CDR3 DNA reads TGTGCCAGTAGTATAAGTCCTGACACTGAAGCTTTCTTT. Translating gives CASSISPDTEAFF.

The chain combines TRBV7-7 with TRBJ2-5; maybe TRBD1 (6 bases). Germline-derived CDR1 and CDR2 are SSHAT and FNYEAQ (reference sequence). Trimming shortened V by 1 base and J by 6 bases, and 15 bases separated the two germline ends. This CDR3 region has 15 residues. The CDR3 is CASSLGQGSMKTQYF. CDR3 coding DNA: TGTGCCAGCAGCTTAGGGCAGGGGTCGATGAAGACCCAGTACTTC.

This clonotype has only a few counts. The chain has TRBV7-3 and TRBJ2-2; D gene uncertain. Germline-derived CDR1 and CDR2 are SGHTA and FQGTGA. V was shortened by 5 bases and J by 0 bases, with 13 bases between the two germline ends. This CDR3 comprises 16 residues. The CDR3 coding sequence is TGTGCCAGCAGCCCCTCCGGTAACGCGAACACCGGGGAGCTGTTTTTT. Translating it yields CASSPSGNANTGELFF.

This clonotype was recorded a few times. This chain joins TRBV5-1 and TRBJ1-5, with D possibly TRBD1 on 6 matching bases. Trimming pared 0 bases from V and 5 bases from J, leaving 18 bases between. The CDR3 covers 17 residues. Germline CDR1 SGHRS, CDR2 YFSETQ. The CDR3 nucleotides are TGCGCCAGCAGCTTGGGATCATCATCGGGGGGCCATCAGCCCCAGCATTTT. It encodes CASSLGSSSGGHQPQHF. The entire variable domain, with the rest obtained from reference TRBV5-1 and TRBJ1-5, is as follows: KAGVTQTPRYLIKTRGQQVTLSCSPISGHRSVSWYQQTPGQGLQFLFEYFSETQRNKGNFPGRFSGRQFSNSRSEMNVSTLELGDSALYLCASSLGSSSGGHQPQHFGDGTRLSIL.

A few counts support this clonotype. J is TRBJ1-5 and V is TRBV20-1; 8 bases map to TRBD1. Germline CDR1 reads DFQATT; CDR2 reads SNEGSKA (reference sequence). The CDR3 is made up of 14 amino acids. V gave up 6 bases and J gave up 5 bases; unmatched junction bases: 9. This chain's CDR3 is CSAERVDRDQPQHF. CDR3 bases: TGCAGTGCAGAGCGCGTGGACAGGGATCAGCCCCAGCATTTT.

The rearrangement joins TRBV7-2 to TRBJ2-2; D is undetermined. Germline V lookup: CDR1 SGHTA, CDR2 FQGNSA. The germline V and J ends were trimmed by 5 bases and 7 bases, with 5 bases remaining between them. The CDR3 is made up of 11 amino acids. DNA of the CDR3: TGTGCCAGCAGCCCATACGGGGAGCTGTTTTTT. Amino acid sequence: CASSPYGELFF.

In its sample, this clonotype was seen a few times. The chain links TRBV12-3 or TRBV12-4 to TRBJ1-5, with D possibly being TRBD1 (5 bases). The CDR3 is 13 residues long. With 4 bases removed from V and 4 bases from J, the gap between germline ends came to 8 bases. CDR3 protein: CASSYRFNQPQHF. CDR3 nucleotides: TGTGCCAGCAGTTACAGGTTTAATCAGCCCCAGCATTTT.

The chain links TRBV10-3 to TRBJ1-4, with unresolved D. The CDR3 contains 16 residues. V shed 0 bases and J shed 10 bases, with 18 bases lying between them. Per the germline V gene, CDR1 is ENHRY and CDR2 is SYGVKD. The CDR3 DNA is TGTGCCATCAGTGAGTCGCGGAACCTTGGGGTTGGAAAACTGTTTTTT. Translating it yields CAISESRNLGVGKLFF.

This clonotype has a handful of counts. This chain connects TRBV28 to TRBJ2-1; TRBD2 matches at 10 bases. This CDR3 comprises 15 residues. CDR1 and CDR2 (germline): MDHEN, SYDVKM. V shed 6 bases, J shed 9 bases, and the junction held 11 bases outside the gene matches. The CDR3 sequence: CASSLNSGGHGEQFF. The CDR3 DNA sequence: TGTGCCAGCAGCCTGAATAGCGGGGGGCACGGTGAGCAGTTCTTC.

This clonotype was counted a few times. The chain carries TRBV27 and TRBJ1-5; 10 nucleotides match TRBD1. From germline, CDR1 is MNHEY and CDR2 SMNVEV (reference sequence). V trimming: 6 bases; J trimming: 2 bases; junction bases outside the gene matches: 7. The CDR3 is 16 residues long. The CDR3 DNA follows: TGTGCCAGCAGGCAGACAGGGGGCGGTGGCAATCAGCCCCAGCATTTT. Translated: CASRQTGGGGNQPQHF.

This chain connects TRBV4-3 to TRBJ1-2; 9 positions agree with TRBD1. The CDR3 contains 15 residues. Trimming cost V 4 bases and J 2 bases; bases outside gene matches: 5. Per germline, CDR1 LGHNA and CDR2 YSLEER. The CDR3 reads CASSRGDRENYGYTF. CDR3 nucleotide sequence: TGCGCCAGCAGCCGAGGGGACAGGGAAAACTATGGCTACACCTTC.

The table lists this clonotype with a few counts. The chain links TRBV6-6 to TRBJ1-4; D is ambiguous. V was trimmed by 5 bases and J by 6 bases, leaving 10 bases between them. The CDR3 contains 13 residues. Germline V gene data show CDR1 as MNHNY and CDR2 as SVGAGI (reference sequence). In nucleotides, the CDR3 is TGTGCCAGCAGTGGGGAAGAGTATGAAAAACTGTTTTTT. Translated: CASSGEEYEKLFF.

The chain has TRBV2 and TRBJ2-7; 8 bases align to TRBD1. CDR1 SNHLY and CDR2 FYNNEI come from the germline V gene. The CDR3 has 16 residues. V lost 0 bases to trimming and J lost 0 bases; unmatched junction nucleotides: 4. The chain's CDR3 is CASSEAPGTGSYEQYF. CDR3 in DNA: TGTGCCAGCAGTGAAGCGCCCGGGACAGGCTCCTACGAGCAGTACTTC.